This paragraph reports one T cell receptor (beta chain). Germline CDR1 SGHTA, CDR2 FQGNSA. The CDR3 is 13 amino acids. Trimming cost V 0 bases and J 8 bases, with 10 bases left between them. The sample comes from a study of blood T cell repertoires in COVID-19. Study-level information: The origin of the acute and convalescent COVID-19 samples was the United States, Italy and Spain. Sources were T cells, B-cell-depleted T cells, or PBMCs; the material itself was cDNA or gDNA.

Source study methods: Amplification from reference gene primers served as the basis for estimated nucleated cell counts. The repertoire was sequenced with immunoSEQ multiplex PCR; TCRdb's copy has only in-frame clones and lacks some. V and J calls and clone size are copied from that table; D and trimming were computed from the DNA. Of fewer than 150,000 clones in the sample, about 80% are singletons; the top ten hold less than 7.5%. This chain links TRBV7-2 with TRBJ1-2; D call uncertain. The sequence came from a man aged 70-80 years with acute or convalescent COVID-19. Specimen: peripheral blood. The CDR3 here is CASSLALEGGYTF. The CDR3 coding sequence is TGTGCCAGCAGCTTAGCGCTTGAGGGAGGCTACACCTTC.